The next 24 T cell receptor beta chains were all read from a single sample in a study of CD8+ T cells in alopecia areata. Investigators isolated RNA and reverse transcribed it into cDNA to act as the sequencing template. Sequencing was performed with immunoSEQ multiplex PCR; in TCRdb, only in-frame clones are kept and a portion is missing. The data contain about 150,000 clones, around 50% of them seen just once; the ten biggest clones take up just under 20%. The sequencing used CD8+ T cells sorted from blood, collected at week 0. The receptors were gathered from a human donor with alopecia areata.

The rearrangement joins TRBV30 to TRBJ2-5; possibly TRBD1 for D (5 bases). Trimming took off 1 base at V and 5 bases at J, with 17 bases between the two ends. Germline V gives CDR1 GTSNPN, CDR2 SVGIG (reference sequence). The CDR3 loop spans 15 amino acids. CDR3 amino acids: CAWSALGRAGETQYF. DNA for the CDR3: TGTGCCTGGAGTGCCTTGGGCAGGGCAGGGGAGACCCAGTACTTC.

V usage is TRBV30 and J usage is TRBJ2-1, with D tentatively TRBD2 (6 bases). Germline CDR1 and CDR2: GTSNPN and SVGIG (reference sequence). There are 14 residues in the CDR3. Trimming removed 5 bases at V and 2 bases at J, with 13 bases between. The CDR3 sequence is CAWSMGGAYNEQFF. The CDR3 DNA reads TGTGCCTGGTCAATGGGGGGTGCCTACAATGAGCAGTTCTTC.

The rearrangement joins TRBV5-1 to TRBJ2-3, with 7 bases matching TRBD1. CDR3 length equals 15 residues. Germline V lookup: CDR1 SGHRS, CDR2 YFSETQ. Losses at the gene ends were 1 base for V and 1 base for J; bases not matched to a gene: 3. CDR3 nucleotides: TGCGCCAGCAGCTTGTTTGACAGGGGCACAGATACGCAGTATTTT. Amino acid sequence: CASSLFDRGTDTQYF.

The DNA for the CDR3 is TGTGCCAGTAGTACTCGGACAGGGGTGGGCAATCAGCCCCAGCATTTT. Its translation is CASSTRTGVGNQPQHF. This chain links TRBV19 with TRBJ1-5; 9 bases match TRBD1. This CDR3 has 16 residues. V trimming: 4 bases; J trimming: 2 bases; junction bases outside the gene matches: 6. CDR1 is LNHDA and CDR2 is SQIVND in the germline V gene (reference sequence).

The rearrangement links TRBV27 to TRBJ1-2; D gene ambiguous. The CDR3 loop spans 14 amino acids. V shed 7 bases and J shed 7 bases, with 19 bases lying between them. The germline V gene has CDR1 MNHEY and CDR2 SMNVEV (reference sequence). The CDR3 loop reads CASTLRPTTGGYTF. The CDR3 DNA sequence: TGTGCCAGCACCTTGAGGCCTACAACCGGTGGCTACACCTTC.

The V call is TRBV9, the J call TRBJ1-1; a possible D gene is TRBD1 (6 bases). Germline assignment: CDR1 SGDLS and CDR2 YYNGEE. CDR3 size: 13 residues. The V and J ends lost 5 bases and 4 bases respectively, with 12 bases between them. The CDR3 coding sequence is TGTGCCAGCAGGGGGGCTGGAGCCACTGAAGCTTTCTTT. Its protein is CASRGAGATEAFF.

The chain couples TRBV29-1 to TRBJ2-1, with 11 bases aligning to TRBD2. With 6 bases clipped from V and 6 bases from J, the junction kept 16 bases outside the gene matches. CDR3 size: 17 residues. Germline lookup yields CDR1 SQVTM and CDR2 ANQGSEA. CDR3 in amino acids: CSVDKTKGLADSNEQFF. CDR3 nucleotide sequence: TGCAGCGTAGACAAAACTAAGGGACTAGCGGATAGCAATGAGCAGTTCTTC.

This chain links TRBV30 with TRBJ2-5; D remains unclear. The V gene's germline CDR1 is GTSNPN and CDR2 SVGIG (reference sequence). V shed 2 bases and J shed 5 bases, with 9 bases lying between them. The CDR3 totals 12 residues. The CDR3 coding sequence is TGTGCCTGGAGTATGATGGGGGAGACCCAGTACTTC. As protein: CAWSMMGETQYF.

The chain carries TRBV6-6 and TRBJ1-6; weak D call: TRBD1 (5 bases). Germline CDR1 and CDR2: MNHNY and SVGAGI (reference sequence). Trimming left V 6 bases short and J 10 bases short, with 16 bases between. CDR3 length: 14 amino acids. In nucleotides, the CDR3 is TGTGCCAGCAGCACCCGGGACGGTCAATCACCCCTCCACTTT. It encodes CASSTRDGQSPLHF.

This chain connects TRBV29-1 to TRBJ2-2; the D is unclear. The germline V gene encodes CDR1 SQVTM and CDR2 ANQGSEA. Between the trimmed V and J ends, which lost 3 bases and 2 bases, there was a span of 7 bases. The CDR3 has 13 residues. The CDR3 spells CSVEVPNTGELFF. CDR3 coding DNA: TGCAGCGTTGAGGTACCTAACACCGGGGAGCTGTTTTTT.

J is TRBJ2-7 and V is TRBV29-1; 12 bases fit TRBD1. This CDR3 has 15 residues. Germline CDR1 SQVTM, CDR2 ANQGSEA. The J segment lost 3 bases and the V segment lost 5 bases, leaving 8 bases of the junction unmatched. The CDR3 protein is CSVLPGQGAGYEQYF. In DNA form, the CDR3 reads TGCAGCGTTTTACCGGGACAGGGGGCCGGCTACGAGCAGTACTTC.

The CDR3 region has the DNA TGTGCCTGGAGTGTACAAGGACAGGGGGCCGGGGAGCTGTTTTTT. Protein: CAWSVQGQGAGELFF. The V and J genes are TRBV30 and TRBJ2-2, with 10 positions matching TRBD1. Germline V gene sequence: CDR1 GTSNPN, CDR2 SVGIG (reference sequence). J was trimmed by 6 bases and V by 0 bases; bases with no gene match: 4. The CDR3 extends over 15 amino acids.

The chain combines TRBV9 with TRBJ1-6; the D is unclear. This CDR3 is 15 amino acids long. The germline V and J ends were trimmed by 0 bases and 6 bases, with 10 bases remaining between them. Germline V gene lookup returns CDR1 SGDLS and CDR2 YYNGEE. CDR3 protein: CASSVGAGRNSPLHF. The CDR3 bases are TGTGCCAGCAGCGTAGGGGCAGGCCGTAATTCACCCCTCCACTTT.

This clone was observed a few times. V is TRBV4-3 and J is TRBJ2-7; TRBD2 is a possible D gene (6 bases). There are 13 residues in the CDR3. V shed 5 bases and J shed 2 bases, with 10 bases lying between them. CDR1 is LGHNA, CDR2 YSLEER, per germline. In DNA form, the CDR3 reads TGCGCCAGCAGCGCCCGCGGGGCCTACGAGCAGTACTTC. Translating gives CASSARGAYEQYF.

The V and J genes are TRBV2 and TRBJ1-2; D is unclear. This CDR3 has 13 amino acids. The germline gives CDR1 SNHLY, CDR2 FYNNEI. Deletions cut 6 bases from V and 6 bases from J, with 14 bases between. The CDR3 region has the DNA TGTGCCAGCAGAACCCCCGGCTCGGATGGCTACACCTTC. Residues: CASRTPGSDGYTF. Based on the CDR3 plus reference TRBV2 and TRBJ1-2, the full variable domain is EPEVTQTPSHQVTQMGQEVILRCVPISNHLYFYWYRQILGQKVEFLVSFYNNEISEKSEIFDDQFSVERPDGSNFTLKIRSTKLEDSAMYFCASRTPGSDGYTFGSGTRLTVV.

Note on this clone: Other DNA sequences within the sample encode an identical CDR3. J is TRBJ1-1 and V is TRBV9; no firm D call. The CDR3 sequence is 13 residues long. V was shortened by 0 bases and J by 1 base, with 4 bases between the two germline ends. Germline V lookup: CDR1 SGDLS, CDR2 YYNGEE. The CDR3 DNA reads TGTGCCAGCAGCGTAGCGGGGAACACTGAAGCTTTCTTT. This translates into CASSVAGNTEAFF.

The J gene is TRBJ1-2, the V gene TRBV29-1; no definite D call. This CDR3 comprises 13 residues. V lost 5 bases and J 4 bases, leaving 14 bases between the germline ends. CDR1 and CDR2 (germline): SQVTM, ANQGSEA. The CDR3 DNA is TGCAGCGTTTACGAGGGAACGGCCTATGGCTACACCTTC. Protein product: CSVYEGTAYGYTF.

This clone has only a few counts. Other DNA sequences in the sample encode the same CDR3. This sequence joins TRBV7-9 and TRBJ1-5; D call uncertain. V dropped 1 base and J dropped 4 bases, with 2 bases sitting between them. The CDR3 covers 12 residues. Germline V gene data show CDR1 as SEHNR and CDR2 as FQNEAQ (reference sequence). DNA for the CDR3: TGTGCCAGCAGCTTAGGAAATCAGCCCCAGCATTTT. It translates to CASSLGNQPQHF.

This chain joins TRBV7-2 and TRBJ1-5; D is unresolved. V was trimmed by 5 bases and J by 3 bases, leaving 17 bases between them. Germline CDR1 reads SGHTA; CDR2 reads FQGNSA. This CDR3 is 16 amino acids long. Here the CDR3 DNA reads TGTGCCAGCAGCCCGAATAACAGACCGGCCAATCAGCCCCAGCATTTT. Protein product: CASSPNNRPANQPQHF.

This clone appeared many times. This chain uses TRBV7-8 with TRBJ1-5, with D hard to call. Germline lookup yields CDR1 SGHVS and CDR2 FQNEAQ. This CDR3 region has 13 residues. V gave up 6 bases and J gave up 3 bases, with 9 bases separating them. CDR3 residues: CASRLGVNQPQHF. Here the CDR3 DNA reads TGTGCCAGCAGGCTCGGGGTCAATCAGCCCCAGCATTTT.

The chain is built from TRBV14 and TRBJ1-2; 9 bases line up with TRBD1. J was trimmed by 4 bases and V by 3 bases; bases with no gene match: 3. The CDR3 extends over 14 amino acids. Germline V gene sequence: CDR1 SGHDN, CDR2 FVKESK. Here the CDR3 reads CASSQGTGPYGYTF. The CDR3 DNA reads TGTGCCAGCAGCCAGGGGACAGGGCCCTATGGCTACACCTTC.

This chain connects TRBV30 to TRBJ2-5; D ambiguous. Germline lookup yields CDR1 GTSNPN and CDR2 SVGIG (reference sequence). Between the trimmed V and J ends, which lost 2 bases and 2 bases, there was a span of 9 bases. The CDR3 runs to 13 residues. The CDR3 reads CAWSLFSQETQYF. The DNA of the CDR3 is TGTGCCTGGAGTCTGTTCAGTCAAGAGACCCAGTACTTC. Filled out from reference TRBV30 and TRBJ2-5, the complete variable domain reads SQTIHQWPATLVQPVGSPLSLECTVEGTSNPNLYWYRQAAGRGLQLLFYSVGIGQISSEVPQNLSASRPQDRQFILSSKKLLLSDSGFYLCAWSLFSQETQYFGPGTRLLVL.

This CDR3 reads CASSLKSSYEQYF. CDR3 coding DNA: TGTGCCAGCAGCTTGAAGAGCTCCTACGAGCAGTACTTC. This chain uses TRBV5-6 with TRBJ2-7; D uncertain. The germline V gene has CDR1 SGHDT and CDR2 YYEEEE. This CDR3 has 13 residues. Trimming took 1 base from V and 0 from J, leaving 5 bases between them.

The chain joins TRBV27 to TRBJ1-2; D gene ambiguous. V gave up 2 bases and J gave up 6 bases, with 16 bases separating them. This CDR3 is built from 15 residues. The germline V gene encodes CDR1 MNHEY and CDR2 SMNVEV (reference sequence). CDR3 residues: CASSLSRTLGHGYTF. As DNA, the CDR3 is TGTGCCAGCAGTTTAAGCAGGACCCTAGGCCATGGCTACACCTTC.